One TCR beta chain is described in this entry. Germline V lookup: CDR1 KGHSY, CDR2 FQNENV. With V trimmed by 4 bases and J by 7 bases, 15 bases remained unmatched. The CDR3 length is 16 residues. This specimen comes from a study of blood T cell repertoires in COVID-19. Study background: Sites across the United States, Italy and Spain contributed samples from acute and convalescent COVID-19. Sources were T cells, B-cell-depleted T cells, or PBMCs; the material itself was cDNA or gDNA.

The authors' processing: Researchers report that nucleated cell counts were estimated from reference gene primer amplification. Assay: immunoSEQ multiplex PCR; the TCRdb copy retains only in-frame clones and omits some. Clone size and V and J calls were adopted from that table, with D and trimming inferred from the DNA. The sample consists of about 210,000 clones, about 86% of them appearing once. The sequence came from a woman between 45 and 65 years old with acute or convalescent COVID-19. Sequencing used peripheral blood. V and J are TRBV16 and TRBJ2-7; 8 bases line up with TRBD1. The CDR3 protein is CASSPQGAGGAREQYF. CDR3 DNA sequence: TGTGCCAGCAGCCCTCAAGGGGCAGGGGGCGCGAGGGAGCAGTACTTC.